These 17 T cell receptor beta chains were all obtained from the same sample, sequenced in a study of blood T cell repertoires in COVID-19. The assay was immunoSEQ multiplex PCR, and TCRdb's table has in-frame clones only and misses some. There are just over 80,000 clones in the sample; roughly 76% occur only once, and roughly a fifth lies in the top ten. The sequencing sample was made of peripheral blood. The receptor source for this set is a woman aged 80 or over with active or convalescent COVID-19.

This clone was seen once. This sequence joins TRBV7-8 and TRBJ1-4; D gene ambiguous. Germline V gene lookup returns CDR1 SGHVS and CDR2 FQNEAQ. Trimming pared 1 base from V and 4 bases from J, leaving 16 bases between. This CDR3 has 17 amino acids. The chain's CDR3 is CASSLVVSPQLNEKLFF. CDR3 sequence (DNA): TGTGCCAGCAGCTTAGTAGTATCCCCACAGCTTAATGAAAAACTGTTTTTT.

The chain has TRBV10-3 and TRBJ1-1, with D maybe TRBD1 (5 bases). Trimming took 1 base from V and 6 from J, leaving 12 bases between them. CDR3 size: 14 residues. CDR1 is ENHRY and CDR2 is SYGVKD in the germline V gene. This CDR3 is CAISELGEGPEAFF. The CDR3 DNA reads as TGTGCCATCAGTGAGTTGGGGGAGGGCCCTGAAGCTTTCTTT.

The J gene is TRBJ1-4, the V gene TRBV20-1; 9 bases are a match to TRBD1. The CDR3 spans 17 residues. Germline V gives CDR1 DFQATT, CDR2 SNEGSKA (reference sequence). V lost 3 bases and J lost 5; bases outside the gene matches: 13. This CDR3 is CSASPTGGGLRNEKLFF. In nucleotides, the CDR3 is TGCAGTGCTAGTCCTACAGGGGGCGGACTTAGGAATGAAAAACTGTTTTTT.

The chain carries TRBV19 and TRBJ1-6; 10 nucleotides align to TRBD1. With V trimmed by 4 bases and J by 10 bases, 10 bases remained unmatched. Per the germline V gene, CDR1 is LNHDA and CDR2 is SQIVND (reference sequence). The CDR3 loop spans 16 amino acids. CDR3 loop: CASSTRDRGIGSPLHF. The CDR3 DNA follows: TGTGCCAGTAGTACCCGGGACAGGGGAATCGGGTCACCCCTCCACTTT.

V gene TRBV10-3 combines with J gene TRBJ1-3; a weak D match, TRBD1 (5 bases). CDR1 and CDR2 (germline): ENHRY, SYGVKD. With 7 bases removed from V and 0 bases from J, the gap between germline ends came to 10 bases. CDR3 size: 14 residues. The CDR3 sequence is CAIKPGSSGNTIYF. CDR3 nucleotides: TGTGCCATCAAGCCAGGGTCCTCTGGAAACACCATATATTTT.

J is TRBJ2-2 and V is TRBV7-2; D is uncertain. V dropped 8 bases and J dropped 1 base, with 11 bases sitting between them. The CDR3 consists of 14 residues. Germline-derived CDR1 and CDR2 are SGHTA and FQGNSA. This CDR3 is CASGLTRNTGELFF. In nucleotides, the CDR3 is TGTGCCAGCGGCCTGACAAGGAACACCGGGGAGCTGTTTTTT.

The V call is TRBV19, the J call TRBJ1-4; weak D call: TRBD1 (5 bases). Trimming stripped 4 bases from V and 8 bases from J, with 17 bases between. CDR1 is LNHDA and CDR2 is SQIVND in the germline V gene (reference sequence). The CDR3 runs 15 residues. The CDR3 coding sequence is TGTGCCAGTAGTACGGGGGGACTGCAAAACGAAAAACTGTTTTTT. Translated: CASSTGGLQNEKLFF.

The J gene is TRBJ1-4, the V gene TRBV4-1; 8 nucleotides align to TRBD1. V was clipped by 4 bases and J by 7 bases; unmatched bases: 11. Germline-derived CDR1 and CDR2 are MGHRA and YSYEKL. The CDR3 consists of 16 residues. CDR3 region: CASSPQSGGLREKLFF. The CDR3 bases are TGCGCCAGCAGCCCCCAGTCAGGGGGCCTTCGTGAAAAACTGTTTTTT.

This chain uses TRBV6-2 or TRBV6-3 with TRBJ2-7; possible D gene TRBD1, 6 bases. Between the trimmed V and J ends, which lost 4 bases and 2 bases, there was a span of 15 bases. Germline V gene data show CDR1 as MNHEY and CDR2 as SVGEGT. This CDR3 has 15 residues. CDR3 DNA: TGTGCCAGCAGTTCACACCGACAGGACACCTACGAGCAGTACTTC. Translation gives CASSSHRQDTYEQYF.

The CDR3 nucleotides read TGTGCCAGCAGCCGTGGACAGGGTTCAACTAATGAAAAACTGTTTTTT. It encodes CASSRGQGSTNEKLFF. This chain links TRBV7-6 with TRBJ1-4, with TRBD1 matching 8 bases. CDR3 length equals 16 residues. From germline, CDR1 is SGHVS and CDR2 FNYEAQ. Trimming at V came to 5 bases and at J to 0 bases, leaving 5 bases not matched to a gene.

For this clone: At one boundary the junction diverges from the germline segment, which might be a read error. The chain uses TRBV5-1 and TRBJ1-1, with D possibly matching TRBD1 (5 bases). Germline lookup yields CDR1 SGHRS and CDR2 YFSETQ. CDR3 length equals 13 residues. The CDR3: CASSLATANEAFF. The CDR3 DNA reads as TGCGCCAGCAGTTTGGCGACAGCTAATGAAGCTTTCTTT.

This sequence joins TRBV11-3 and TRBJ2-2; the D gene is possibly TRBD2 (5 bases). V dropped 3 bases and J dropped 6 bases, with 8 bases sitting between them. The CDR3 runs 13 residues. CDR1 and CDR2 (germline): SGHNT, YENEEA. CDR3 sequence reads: CASSLRDPGELFF. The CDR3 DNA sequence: TGTGCCAGCAGCTTGAGGGATCCCGGGGAGCTGTTTTTT. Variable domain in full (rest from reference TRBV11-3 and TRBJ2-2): EAGVVQSPRYKIIEKKQPVAFWCNPISGHNTLYWYLQNLGQGPELLIRYENEEAVDDSQLPKDRFSAERLKGVDSTLKIQPAELGDSAVYLCASSLRDPGELFFGEGSRLTVL.

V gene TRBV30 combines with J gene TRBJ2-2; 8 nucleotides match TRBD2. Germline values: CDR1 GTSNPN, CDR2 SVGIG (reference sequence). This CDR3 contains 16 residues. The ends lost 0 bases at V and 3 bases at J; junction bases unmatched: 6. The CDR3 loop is CAWSVLAGGYTGELFF. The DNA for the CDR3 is TGTGCCTGGAGTGTCTTGGCGGGGGGATACACCGGGGAGCTGTTTTTT.

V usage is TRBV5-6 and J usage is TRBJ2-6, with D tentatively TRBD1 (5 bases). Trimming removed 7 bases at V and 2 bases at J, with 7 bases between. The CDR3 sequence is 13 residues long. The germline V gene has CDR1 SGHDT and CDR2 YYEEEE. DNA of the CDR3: TGTGCCAGCCGCAGGGCTGGGGCCAACGTCCTGACTTTC. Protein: CASRRAGANVLTF.

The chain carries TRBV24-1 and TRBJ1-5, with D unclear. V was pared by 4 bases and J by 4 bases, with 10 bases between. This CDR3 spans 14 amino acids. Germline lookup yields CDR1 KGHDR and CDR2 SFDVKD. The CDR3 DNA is TGTGCCACCAGTGACCGACGGGATAATCAGCCCCAGCATTTT. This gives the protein CATSDRRDNQPQHF.

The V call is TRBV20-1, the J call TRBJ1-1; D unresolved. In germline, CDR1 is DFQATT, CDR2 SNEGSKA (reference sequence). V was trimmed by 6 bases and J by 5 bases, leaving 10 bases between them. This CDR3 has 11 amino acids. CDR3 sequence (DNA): TGCAGTGCCTCCCGGGAAACTGAAGCTTTCTTT. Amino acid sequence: CSASRETEAFF.

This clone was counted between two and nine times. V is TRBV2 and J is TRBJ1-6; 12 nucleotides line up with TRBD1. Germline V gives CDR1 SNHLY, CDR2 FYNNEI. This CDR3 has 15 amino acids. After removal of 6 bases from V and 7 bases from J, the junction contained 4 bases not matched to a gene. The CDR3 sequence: CASRGTGGTNSPLHF. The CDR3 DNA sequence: TGTGCCAGCAGGGGGACAGGGGGCACGAATTCACCCCTCCACTTT.